This is a list of T cell receptor beta chains from one sample in a study of blood T cell repertoires in COVID-19. The method was immunoSEQ multiplex PCR; TCRdb's version includes in-frame clones alone and lacks a portion of them. The sample contains about 270,000 clones, around 81% of which appear only once. Sequenced sample: peripheral blood. Receptors originate from a woman aged 60-75 years with active or convalescent COVID-19. Both conserved end residues are part of each CDR3. A D gene is named only where the DNA matches it firmly. Some rows have no size entry. The others give once, few or many, or a class for an expanded clone.

-	TRBD2	TRBV11-2	15	TRBJ2-3	CASSALAGGTDTQYF	TGTGCCAGCAGCGCGCTAGCGGGGGGCACAGATACGCAGTATTTT
once	-	TRBV7-3	15	TRBJ2-3	CASSLTSHSTDTQYF	TGTGCCAGCAGCTTGACTTCCCATAGCACAGATACGCAGTATTTT
-	-	TRBV9	13	TRBJ1-1	CASSGIEGSKAFF	TGTGCCAGCAGCGGGATAGAGGGAAGTAAAGCTTTCTTT
-	TRBD1	TRBV7-9	12	TRBJ2-5	CASSQGAETQYF	TGTGCCAGCAGTCAGGGGGCGGAGACCCAGTACTTC
-	-	TRBV9	14	TRBJ1-1	CASSVAGLNTEAFF	TGTGCCAGCAGCGTAGCAGGGTTGAACACTGAAGCTTTCTTT
-	TRBD1	TRBV5-6	16	TRBJ2-3	CASSPPLRGPGDTQYF	TGTGCCAGCAGCCCTCCCTTGAGGGGGCCGGGAGATACGCAGTATTTT
-	TRBD1	TRBV19	15	TRBJ1-2	CASSTGQGANYGYTF	TGTGCCAGTAGTACGGGACAGGGGGCGAACTATGGCTACACCTTC
-	-	TRBV19	18	TRBJ1-2	CASSIRSPGTRDFYGYTF	TGTGCCAGTAGTATAAGAAGTCCCGGGACACGCGATTTCTATGGCTACACCTTC
-	-	TRBV6-6	12	TRBJ1-5	CASSYVSQPQHF	TGTGCCAGCAGTTACGTCTCTCAGCCCCAGCATTTT
once	-	TRBV19	16	TRBJ2-1	CASSPTRGYAHNEQFF	TGTGCCAGTAGCCCAACGCGGGGATATGCGCACAATGAGCAGTTCTTC
-	TRBD1	TRBV6-5	14	TRBJ1-2	CASRGTGANYGYTF	TGTGCCAGCAGGGGCACAGGGGCCAACTATGGCTACACCTTC
-	TRBD2	TRBV19	15	TRBJ2-1	CASSPGLAIYNEQFF	TGTGCCAGTAGTCCGGGACTAGCGATTTACAATGAGCAGTTCTTC
-	-	TRBV20-1	11	TRBJ2-1	CSARDPGEQFF	TGCAGTGCTAGAGACCCGGGGGAGCAGTTCTTC
once	TRBD1	TRBV2	16	TRBJ2-2	CASSMTGGPNTGELFF	TGTGCCAGCAGCATGACAGGGGGCCCGAACACCGGGGAGCTGTTTTTT
-	TRBD1	TRBV7-2	14	TRBJ1-4	CASSPRDRGKKLFF	TGTGCCAGCAGCCCCCGGGACAGGGGGAAAAAACTGTTTTTT
-	-	TRBV5-1	14	TRBJ1-2	CASSLSDGRNGYTF	TGCGCCAGCAGCTTGAGTGATGGGAGGAATGGCTACACCTTC
-	-	TRBV6-6	16	TRBJ2-5	CASSRQARGSKETQYF	TGTGCCAGCAGTCGACAGGCGAGAGGGTCAAAAGAGACCCAGTACTTC
once	TRBD1	TRBV10-3	14	TRBJ1-2	CAISEPDRAEGYTF	TGTGCCATCAGTGAGCCGGACAGGGCGGAAGGCTACACCTTC
-	-	TRBV6-6	14	TRBJ1-4	CASSYSSGVEKLFF	TGTGCCAGCAGTTACTCTTCAGGGGTTGAAAAACTGTTTTTT
-	-	TRBV2	13	TRBJ1-1	CASTLTENTEAFF	TGTGCCAGCACCCTAACAGAGAACACTGAAGCTTTCTTT
-	-	TRBV9	13	TRBJ2-3	CASSLSWEDTQYF	TGTGCCAGCAGCTTAAGCTGGGAGGATACGCAGTATTTT
few	TRBD1	TRBV12-3/TRBV12-4	13	TRBJ1-5	CASSRTGGQPQHF	TGTGCCAGCAGTAGGACAGGGGGTCAGCCCCAGCATTTT
once	-	TRBV6-2/TRBV6-3	12	TRBJ2-7	CASSQTLHEQYF	TGTGCCAGCAGTCAAACTCTCCACGAGCAGTACTTC
few	TRBD1	TRBV6-4	17	TRBJ1-2	CASILYRPGQQRDGYTF	TGTGCCAGCATTCTTTACCGTCCGGGACAGCAAAGGGATGGCTACACCTTC
-	-	TRBV5-1	14	TRBJ1-5	CASSLDGGNQPQHF	TGCGCCAGCAGCTTGGACGGTGGCAATCAGCCCCAGCATTTT
-	-	TRBV7-6	12	TRBJ2-7	CASSPSGYEQYF	TGTGCCAGCAGCCCCTCGGGGTACGAGCAGTACTTC
-	TRBD2	TRBV7-3	15	TRBJ2-7	CASSPASGRLSEQYF	TGTGCCAGCAGCCCTGCTAGCGGCCGTTTGAGCGAGCAGTACTTC
-	-	TRBV7-7	16	TRBJ2-5	CASSLGIRGVQETQYF	TGTGCTAGCAGCTTAGGTATCAGGGGGGTTCAAGAGACCCAGTACTTC
-	TRBD1	TRBV6-5	16	TRBJ1-5	CASSSPRDRGSQPQHF	TGTGCCAGCAGTTCTCCCCGGGACAGAGGTAGTCAGCCCCAGCATTTT
-	-	TRBV6-6	14	TRBJ1-4	CASSYVATNEKLFF	TGTGCCAGCAGTTACGTAGCAACTAATGAAAAACTGTTTTTT
-	TRBD1	TRBV7-9	16	TRBJ1-2	CASSPQTGGRTYGYTF	TGTGCCAGCAGCCCCCAGACAGGGGGTCGTACCTATGGCTACACCTTC
-	TRBD1	TRBV4-2	14	TRBJ1-1	CASNQGGSSTEAFF	TGTGCCAGCAACCAAGGGGGCTCGAGCACTGAAGCTTTCTTT
-	TRBD1	TRBV6-1	15	TRBJ1-4	CASSETGTTNEKLFF	TGTGCCAGCAGTGAGACAGGGACCACTAATGAAAAACTGTTTTTT
few	-	TRBV18	14	TRBJ1-1	CASSPPGVNTEAFF	TGTGCCAGCTCACCACCAGGGGTAAACACTGAAGCTTTCTTT
-	TRBD1	TRBV6-1	14	TRBJ1-2	CASSEVTGMGGYTF	TGTGCCAGCAGTGAGGTGACAGGGATGGGTGGCTACACCTTC
-	TRBD2	TRBV7-2	17	TRBJ2-3	CASSIWGLAGSTDTQYF	TGTGCCAGCAGCATATGGGGACTAGCGGGGAGCACAGATACGCAGTATTTT
-	TRBD2	TRBV5-6	16	TRBJ2-3	CASSSSAGYSTDTQYF	TGTGCCAGCAGCTCCTCAGCGGGGTACAGCACAGATACGCAGTATTTT
-	TRBD2	TRBV5-1	17	TRBJ2-3	CASSLLSSGGAADTQYF	TGCGCCAGCAGCTTGCTATCTAGCGGGGGGGCCGCAGATACGCAGTATTTT
-	-	TRBV11-1	15	TRBJ2-2	CASSSGLPGTGELFF	TGTGCCAGCAGCTCGGGACTTCCCGGTACCGGGGAGCTGTTTTTT
-	-	TRBV19	14	TRBJ2-7	CASSIPGLVDEQYF	TGTGCCAGTAGTATCCCAGGGCTGGTTGACGAGCAGTACTTC